This T cell receptor (beta chain) was identified during a study of blood T cell repertoires in COVID-19 (TCRdb year 2020). About the full investigation: Collaborator samples came from the United States, Italy and Spain and covered acute and convalescent phases of COVID-19. The material from the prospective study consisted of cDNA or gDNA derived from T cells, B-cell-depleted T cells, or PBMCs. The dataset comprised deeply sampled blood TCRbeta repertoires from subjects exposed to, actively infected with, or recovered from COVID-19. The repertoires were released in a freely available public database intended as a resource for research on the immune response to SARS-CoV-2. The samples were drawn from the first 160 participants of the ongoing ImmuneRACE study and from roughly 1,300 subjects provided by 6 global collaborators. Sample metadata almost always included a de-identified subject ID, COVID-19 status, age in years and sex. Where available, HLA class I and class II types were obtained from metadata supplied by the sample provider rather than from assay-based typing.

TCRbeta CDR3 regions were amplified from genomic DNA using the immunoSEQ Assay, a bias-controlled multiplex PCR. On the authors' methods: Within the assay, amplification of reference gene primers was used to estimate how many nucleated cells each sample contained. To quantify the absolute abundance of each unique TCRbeta CDR3 rearrangement, sequence reads were collapsed and filtered. For each sample, productive Simpson clonality was calculated as the square root of Simpson's diversity index over productive rearrangements. TCRdb stores this immuneACCESS table with in-frame sequences only. Part of the clones is absent; in the studies checked, under half of the shortfall reflects unresolved V genes, and no reason is known for the rest. D and trimming come from the DNA, and the V and J calls and clone size come from that table. This sample holds about 36,000 clones; roughly 80% were observed only once. The ten largest clones add up to 16% of the sample.

The collaborating institutions used their own protocols to collect whole blood in K2EDTA tubes. For TCRbeta analysis, collaborators shipped samples in one of three forms: frozen whole blood, isolated PBMCs, or DNA extracted from either of those sample types. What the work shows at the level of the full study, not this receptor alone: The amount of clinical and demographic metadata varied by source and participant and was provided uncurated.

Based on the germline V gene (reference sequence), the CDR1 and CDR2 sequences are GTSNPN and SVGIG. V has 3 bases trimmed and J has 11 bases trimmed; junction bases matching no gene number 9. The CDR3, from cysteine to phenylalanine, totals 13 residues. Of the read, only the CDR3 DNA is kept; its 39 bases are in frame from base 1. In the case of this clone: The antigen this receptor binds is unknown. Base-call qualities are not available, and no considerably larger clone is one nucleotide away.

The chain is made from TRBV30 and TRBJ1-2; TRBD1 lines up with 10 middle nucleotides. Sequenced material: peripheral blood. This TCR derives from a man aged 65 to 79 with acute or convalescent COVID-19. The CDR3 amino acid sequence is: CAWSQRDRGLYTF. The sequence in DNA is TGTGCCTGGAGCCAGAGGGACAGGGGACTTTACACCTTC.